The 22 T cell receptor beta chains below all came from one sample that was sequenced in a study of blood T cell repertoires in COVID-19. Sequencing was performed with immunoSEQ multiplex PCR; in TCRdb, only in-frame clones are kept and a portion is missing. This sample has about 350,000 clones; 80% to 90% occur once, and the top ten carry around 10%. The sequencing sample was made of peripheral blood. The receptors originated from a man aged 25 to 40 with COVID-19, enrolled during active disease.

The chain employs TRBV6-5 and TRBJ2-7, with 10 bases lining up with TRBD1. Losses at the gene ends were 4 bases for V and 4 bases for J; bases not matched to a gene: 4. The CDR3 is made up of 14 amino acids. Germline assignment: CDR1 MNHEY and CDR2 SVGAGI. CDR3: CASSFRTGGYEQYF. The CDR3 region has the DNA TGTGCCAGCAGTTTCCGGACAGGGGGATACGAGCAGTACTTC.

The chain combines TRBV6-2 or TRBV6-3 with TRBJ2-1; 11 bases map to TRBD2. CDR3 length equals 16 residues. Trimming removed 5 bases from V and 2 bases from J; junction bases left unmatched: 5. Germline assignment: CDR1 MNHEY and CDR2 SVGEGT. The CDR3 sequence is CASSGFSGGAYNEQFF. CDR3 coding DNA: TGTGCCAGCAGTGGCTTTAGCGGGGGGGCCTACAATGAGCAGTTCTTC.

V and J are TRBV5-1 and TRBJ2-7; D might be TRBD2 (5 bases). Germline values: CDR1 SGHRS, CDR2 YFSETQ. With 0 bases removed from V and 0 bases from J, the gap between germline ends came to 7 bases. This CDR3 region has 14 residues. The CDR3 nucleotides are TGCGCCAGCAGCTTGGAAGCGGTCTCCTACGAGCAGTACTTC. Translated: CASSLEAVSYEQYF.

The V and J genes are TRBV6-5 and TRBJ2-5; D call uncertain. V gave up 7 bases and J gave up 5 bases, with 8 bases separating them. Germline assignment: CDR1 MNHEY and CDR2 SVGAGI. This CDR3 is built from 11 residues. CDR3 DNA: TGTGCCAGCACGGGTGGGGAGACCCAGTACTTC. It translates to CASTGGETQYF.

The chain is built from TRBV11-1 and TRBJ2-5, with 12 positions matching TRBD1. Germline trimming cut 3 bases from V and 5 bases from J; bases unmatched to any gene: 4. This CDR3 region has 15 residues. The germline V gene encodes CDR1 SGHAT and CDR2 FQDESV (reference sequence). The CDR3 coding sequence is TGTGCCAGCAGCTTTTTCGGGACAGGGGGCGAGACCCAGTACTTC. It is translated as CASSFFGTGGETQYF.

The gene calls are TRBV15 and TRBJ2-7; tentative D call: TRBD2 (5 bases). The J call is uncertain, as TRBJ2-5 better fits the DNA end. The CDR3 runs to 12 residues. Germline V lookup: CDR1 LNHNV, CDR2 YYDKDF (reference sequence). The CDR3 nucleotides read TGTGCCACCAGCAGAGATCGGGGGACCCAGTACTTC. As protein: CATSRDRGTQYF.

The J gene is TRBJ2-5, the V gene TRBV28, with TRBD1 matching over 7 bases. The germline CDR1 and CDR2 sequences are MDHEN and SYDVKM. J gave up 3 bases and V 7 bases, and 5 bases lay outside the gene matches. The CDR3 runs 13 residues. The CDR3 sequence is CASTSGQEETQYF. The CDR3 DNA sequence: TGTGCCAGCACCTCCGGACAGGAAGAGACCCAGTACTTC.

The CDR3 DNA sequence: TGCAGCGTTGATAAAGAGTGGCAGGGGGCGTCCGGGGAGCTGTTTTTT. Translation: CSVDKEWQGASGELFF. This chain links TRBV29-1 with TRBJ2-2; 8 nucleotides line up with TRBD1. Germline CDR1 is SQVTM and CDR2 is ANQGSEA. The junction had 12 bases not matched to a gene; V was cut back by 3 bases and J by 6 bases. The CDR3 has 16 amino acids.

This chain joins TRBV28 and TRBJ2-4; 8 nucleotides match TRBD1. The germline V gene has CDR1 MDHEN and CDR2 SYDVKM. After removal of 6 bases from V and 9 bases from J, the junction contained 10 bases not matched to a gene. The CDR3 spans 14 residues. The CDR3 nucleotides read TGTGCCAGCAGCCCGGGACAGGAGATGTTCATTCAGTACTTC. Translating gives CASSPGQEMFIQYF.

The chain is built from TRBV7-6 and TRBJ2-7; TRBD2 matches 7 bases. There are 16 residues in the CDR3. J gave up 0 bases and V 4 bases, and 9 bases lay outside the gene matches. Germline V gene data show CDR1 as SGHVS and CDR2 as FNYEAQ. The CDR3 reads CASSSSFASGSYEQYF. In nucleotides, the CDR3 is TGTGCCAGCAGCTCTAGCTTCGCTAGCGGCTCCTACGAGCAGTACTTC.

The chain links TRBV9 to TRBJ2-1; 11 nucleotides match TRBD2. J gave up 3 bases and V 7 bases, and 6 bases lay outside the gene matches. Germline V gene lookup returns CDR1 SGDLS and CDR2 YYNGEE. The CDR3 has 15 residues. CDR3 residues: CASSPSGRFYNEQFF. The CDR3 DNA follows: TGTGCCAGCTCCCCTAGCGGGAGGTTCTACAATGAGCAGTTCTTC.

The chain uses TRBV18 and TRBJ2-1, with 10 nucleotides matching TRBD1. The junction had 7 bases not matched to a gene; V was cut back by 4 bases and J by 4 bases. Germline V gene sequence: CDR1 KGHSH, CDR2 LQKENI. CDR3 length equals 16 residues. CDR3 sequence: CASSRGQGWYYNEQFF. The CDR3 nucleotides read TGTGCCAGCTCACGGGGACAGGGGTGGTATTACAATGAGCAGTTCTTC.

The chain uses TRBV28 and TRBJ1-4; weak D call: TRBD1 (5 bases). This CDR3 region has 13 residues. Germline CDR1 MDHEN, CDR2 SYDVKM. V dropped 4 bases and J dropped 8 bases, with 11 bases sitting between them. Here the CDR3 reads CASSSGLAEKLFF. The CDR3 DNA follows: TGTGCCAGCAGTTCGGGACTGGCGGAAAAACTGTTTTTT.

The V call is TRBV4-2, the J call TRBJ2-1, with 8 bases fitting TRBD1. In germline, CDR1 is LGHNA, CDR2 YNFKEQ. The CDR3 has 16 residues. The V segment lost 5 bases and the J segment 3 bases; nucleotides outside the gene matches: 9. CDR3 residues: CASSIQPGGDYNEQFF. Written as DNA, the CDR3 is TGTGCCAGCAGCATACAGCCAGGGGGCGACTACAATGAGCAGTTCTTC.

Comment on this clone: Sequence at one end of the junction differs from germline and may be a read error. The chain employs TRBV18 and TRBJ1-1; unclear D gene. Germline values: CDR1 KGHSH, CDR2 LQKENI. This CDR3 is built from 12 residues. CDR3 DNA sequence: TGTGCCAGCTCCCCACAGACACATGAAGCTTTCTTT. This translates into CASSPQTHEAFF.

This clone was seen once. The chain couples TRBV29-1 to TRBJ2-7; 12 bases are shared with TRBD2. The CDR3 spans 13 residues. Germline V gives CDR1 SQVTM, CDR2 ANQGSEA. V shed 8 bases, J shed 6 bases, and the junction held 8 bases outside the gene matches. Here the CDR3 DNA reads TGCAGCACGACTAGCGGGAGTGCCCCCGAGCAGTACTTC. It translates to CSTTSGSAPEQYF.

The V and J genes are TRBV21-1 and TRBJ2-7; the D call in the table, TRBD1, was not verified against the DNA. TRBV21-1 is labeled a pseudogene. CDR3 length equals 17 residues. The CDR3 is CASSKRPGTGADYEQYF. In nucleotides, the CDR3 is TGTGCCAGCAGCAAACGCCCCGGGACAGGGGCAGACTACGAGCAGTACTTC.

The chain couples TRBV27 to TRBJ2-2, with 7 bases that match TRBD1. Germline V CDR1 and CDR2: MNHEY, SMNVEV (reference sequence). J gave up 5 bases and V 5 bases, and 8 bases lay outside the gene matches. This CDR3 contains 15 residues. For the CDR3, the DNA is TGTGCCAGCAGTCCGAGACAGGGTCTGACCGGGGAGCTGTTTTTT. This translates into CASSPRQGLTGELFF.

The genes are TRBV5-5 and TRBJ2-3; D is perhaps TRBD1 (6 bases). The germline gives CDR1 SGHKS, CDR2 YYEKEE (reference sequence). V lost 4 bases and J lost 1, with 13 bases in between. The length of the CDR3 is 15 residues. CDR3 nucleotides: TGTGCCAGCAGCCAAACAGGGATAGGCACAGATACGCAGTATTTT. Amino acid sequence: CASSQTGIGTDTQYF.

The chain employs TRBV11-2 and TRBJ2-7, with 9 bases matching TRBD1. Germline V lookup: CDR1 SGHAT, CDR2 FQNNGV. With 5 bases clipped from V and 3 bases from J, the junction kept 8 bases outside the gene matches. There are 15 residues in the CDR3. The CDR3 DNA sequence: TGTGCCAGCAGCGCTGGGACAGGGTCCTACTACGAGCAGTACTTC. It translates to CASSAGTGSYYEQYF.

The chain has TRBV6-1 and TRBJ2-3, with 9 positions matching TRBD2. CDR1 and CDR2 from the germline V gene are MNHNS and SASEGT. Losses at the gene ends were 6 bases for V and 2 bases for J; bases not matched to a gene: 3. The CDR3 spans 14 residues. The CDR3 DNA follows: TGTGCCAGCAGCGGCGGGGGGGACACAGATACGCAGTATTTT. Translation: CASSGGGDTDTQYF.

This clone was counted a few times. The chain is built from TRBV7-9 and TRBJ2-1, with 12 bases that match TRBD2. This CDR3 is built from 16 residues. The junction had 10 bases not matched to a gene; V was cut back by 1 base and J by 12 bases. CDR1 SEHNR and CDR2 FQNEAQ come from the germline V gene (reference sequence). Here the CDR3 DNA reads TGTGCCAGCAGCTTAGAAGGAGGACTAGCGGGATGGGGGCAGTTCTTC. The encoded protein is CASSLEGGLAGWGQFF. The whole variable domain, filled in from reference TRBV7-9 and TRBJ2-1, reads DTGVSQNPRHKITKRGQNVTFRCDPISEHNRLYWYRQTLGQGPEFLTYFQNEAQLEKSRLLSDRFSAERPKGSFSTLEIQRTEQGDSAMYLCASSLEGGLAGWGQFFGPGTRLTVL.